This TCR beta chain was recorded in a study of blood T cell repertoires in COVID-19. Study-wide background: T cells, B-cell-depleted T cells, or PBMCs provided the cDNA or gDNA that served as material.

Measured with immunoSEQ multiplex PCR; TCRdb has only the in-frame clones, and not every one. Of approximately 46,000 clones in the sample, around 86% were seen once. Germline V gives CDR1 GTSNPN, CDR2 SVGIG (reference sequence). This CDR3 contains 15 residues. Trimming removed 1 base from V and 3 bases from J, with 16 bases in between. Sample: peripheral blood. This chain uses TRBV30 with TRBJ2-7; D perhaps matches TRBD2 (5 bases). The receptor's source is a human donor in a cohort sampled during active COVID-19. CDR3 bases: TGTGCCTGGAGTGAGCCAGCCGGGGTAGTCTACGAGCAGTACTTC. Translating it yields CAWSEPAGVVYEQYF.